This TCR beta chain is from a study of blood T cell repertoires in COVID-19. The overall study: There were acute and convalescent COVID-19 samples, and they came from the United States, Italy and Spain. Sources were T cells, B-cell-depleted T cells, or PBMCs; the material itself was cDNA or gDNA.

V was clipped by 5 bases and J by 0 bases; unmatched bases: 0. This CDR3 region has 13 residues. Germline V gene data show CDR1 as KGHSH and CDR2 as LQKENI. As processed by the authors: By means of reference gene primer amplification, nucleated cell counts were estimated. Measured with immunoSEQ multiplex PCR; TCRdb has only the in-frame clones, and not every one. That table is the source of V, J and clone size, and D and trimming were worked out from the DNA. The profile shows about 55,000 clones, about 93% of them singletons. The sample taken for sequencing was peripheral blood. The chain recombines TRBV18 with TRBJ2-5, with 7 nucleotides matching TRBD1. This TCR was recovered from a human donor with active COVID-19. The donor label of this sample is uncertain. This chain's CDR3 is CASSTGDQETQYF. Here the CDR3 DNA reads TGTGCCAGCTCAACAGGGGACCAAGAGACCCAGTACTTC.